Following are 25 T cell receptor beta chains from one sample sequenced in a study of cytomegalovirus exposure and HLA in healthy donors. It was with 60 Vbeta and 13 Jbeta primers that the PCR ran. Libraries were prepared by immunoSEQ multiplex PCR; TCRdb keeps only in-frame clonotypes and omits some of them. The table lists roughly 150,000 clones, 82% of them singletons. Sequencing was carried out using PBMCs. Every receptor here comes from a male donor in good health and CMV-seronegative.

This chain links TRBV4-2 with TRBJ2-1; 10 positions match TRBD2. CDR1 is LGHNA and CDR2 is YNFKEQ in the germline V gene. CDR3 length: 17 residues. V lost 0 bases to trimming and J lost 7 bases; unmatched junction nucleotides: 9. This CDR3 reads CASSQDLGLAIRNEQFF. The CDR3 DNA follows: TGTGCCAGCAGCCAAGACCTGGGACTAGCGATTAGGAATGAGCAGTTCTTC.

The chain carries TRBV9 and TRBJ2-7; possible D gene TRBD2, 7 bases. The V gene's germline CDR1 is SGDLS and CDR2 YYNGEE. This CDR3 region has 13 residues. Trimming took 4 bases from V and 6 from J, leaving 14 bases between them. CDR3 region: CASSLGGGSEQYF. The CDR3 region has the DNA TGTGCCAGCAGCCTGGGGGGCGGGAGCGAGCAGTACTTC.

This chain links TRBV2 with TRBJ2-7; D may be TRBD2 (6 bases). The CDR3 is 12 amino acids. Trimming pared 5 bases from V and 5 bases from J, leaving 10 bases between. Germline V gene data show CDR1 as SNHLY and CDR2 as FYNNEI. CDR3 in amino acids: CASSPGTDEQYF. The CDR3 DNA reads TGTGCCAGCAGTCCCGGGACTGACGAGCAGTACTTC.

The chain is built from TRBV30 and TRBJ2-7; no reliable D call. The CDR3 has 12 residues. V lost 3 bases and J lost 3, with 9 bases in between. Per the germline V gene, CDR1 is GTSNPN and CDR2 is SVGIG (reference sequence). The CDR3 DNA follows: TGTGCCTGGAGCTATAATCGCTACGAGCAGTACTTC. This codes for CAWSYNRYEQYF.

The rearrangement joins TRBV27 to TRBJ2-1; TRBD2 matches at 11 bases. The CDR3 runs 13 residues. Per the germline V gene, CDR1 is MNHEY and CDR2 is SMNVEV (reference sequence). V lost 10 bases to trimming and J lost 12 bases; unmatched junction nucleotides: 11. In nucleotides, the CDR3 is TGTGCCACCGGACTAGCGGGTCATATGAGGCAGTTCTTC. It yields the protein CATGLAGHMRQFF.

This clone was picked up one time. The sample holds other DNA sequences that translate to the same CDR3. The chain recombines TRBV9 with TRBJ1-2; TRBD1 matches 7 bases. The trim removed 4 bases at V and 8 bases at J, leaving 11 bases unmatched. Germline V lookup: CDR1 SGDLS, CDR2 YYNGEE. The CDR3 consists of 14 residues. As DNA, the CDR3 is TGTGCCAGCAGCCCAACGACAGGGTATGTGGGCTACACCTTC. It specifies CASSPTTGYVGYTF.

The V call is TRBV4-1, the J call TRBJ2-7; tentative D call: TRBD2 (6 bases). CDR3 length equals 19 residues. Germline V gene data show CDR1 as MGHRA and CDR2 as YSYEKL. Trimming cost V 0 bases and J 2 bases, with 23 bases left between them. CDR3 amino acids: CASSQDRTASDISPYEQYF. The CDR3 nucleotides are TGCGCCAGCAGCCAAGATAGGACTGCTAGCGACATATCTCCCTACGAGCAGTACTTC.

The chain carries TRBV28 and TRBJ1-5; 10 nucleotides match TRBD1. Per the germline V gene, CDR1 is MDHEN and CDR2 is SYDVKM. This CDR3 has 16 amino acids. Losses at the gene ends were 4 bases for V and 3 bases for J; bases not matched to a gene: 6. The CDR3 bases are TGTGCCAGCAGTTCACCGGGACAGGGGTTCAATCAGCCCCAGCATTTT. Translating gives CASSSPGQGFNQPQHF.

The rearrangement uses TRBV5-6 and TRBJ2-1; D perhaps matches TRBD2 (6 bases). This CDR3 has 12 residues. The germline V gene has CDR1 SGHDT and CDR2 YYEEEE. V was shortened by 3 bases and J by 12 bases, with 13 bases between the two germline ends. CDR3 loop: CASSSPGEMQFF. The CDR3 DNA follows: TGTGCCAGCAGCTCCCCGGGGGAGATGCAGTTCTTC.

The chain couples TRBV5-4 to TRBJ1-2; D is ambiguous. Trimming cost V 4 bases and J 2 bases, with 12 bases left between them. Germline V lookup: CDR1 SGHNT, CDR2 YYREEE (reference sequence). CDR3 length: 14 residues. The CDR3 sequence: CASSLGSSNYGYTF. The CDR3 DNA is TGTGCCAGCAGCCTCGGGTCGTCCAACTATGGCTACACCTTC. The full variable domain, completed using reference TRBV5-4 and TRBJ1-2, is ETGVTQSPTHLIKTRGQQVTLRCSSQSGHNTVSWYQQALGQGPQFIFQYYREEENGRGNFPPRFSGLQFPNYSSELNVNALELDDSALYLCASSLGSSNYGYTFGSGTRLTVV.

V and J are TRBV19 and TRBJ2-1; TRBD2 agrees at 10 bases. The germline V gene encodes CDR1 LNHDA and CDR2 SQIVND (reference sequence). There are 16 residues in the CDR3. J gave up 6 bases and V 8 bases, and 13 bases lay outside the gene matches. The CDR3 sequence: CASSPPTGLARNEQFF. CDR3 coding DNA: TGTGCCAGTTCTCCCCCGACGGGACTAGCGCGCAATGAGCAGTTCTTC.

The CDR3 nucleotides are TGTGCCAGCAGCTCCGGGACAGGGCCCTACGAGCAGTACTTC. This sequence encodes CASSSGTGPYEQYF. J is TRBJ2-7 and V is TRBV6-5; 9 nucleotides agree with TRBD1. The CDR3 extends over 14 amino acids. V gave up 6 bases and J gave up 2 bases; unmatched junction bases: 5. CDR1 MNHEY and CDR2 SVGAGI come from the germline V gene.

The chain employs TRBV4-3 and TRBJ1-5; 7 bases line up with TRBD1. Unmatched junction bases numbered 12, after V lost 3 bases and J lost 10 bases. Germline CDR1 LGHNA, CDR2 YSLEER. There are 15 residues in the CDR3. The CDR3, as DNA: TGCGCCAGCAGCCAGGAGTACAGGGGAGTAGGACCCCAGCATTTT. It specifies CASSQEYRGVGPQHF.

The chain carries TRBV7-7 and TRBJ2-2, with 10 bases identical to TRBD1. CDR3 length equals 17 residues. The V segment lost 2 bases and the J segment 0 bases; nucleotides outside the gene matches: 3. The germline gives CDR1 SSHAT, CDR2 FNYEAQ (reference sequence). CDR3 DNA: TGTGCCAGCAGCTTAAAAGGGACAGGGGCGAACACCGGGGAGCTGTTTTTT. Its protein product is CASSLKGTGANTGELFF.

V and J are TRBV7-2 and TRBJ2-7; D might be TRBD2 (5 bases). This CDR3 comprises 15 residues. From germline, CDR1 is SGHTA and CDR2 FQGNSA. V shed 5 bases and J shed 2 bases, with 16 bases lying between them. CDR3 bases: TGTGCCAGCAGCGCTGCATTGGGGAGCGCCTACGAGCAGTACTTC. It is translated as CASSAALGSAYEQYF. Full variable domain (rest looked up from reference TRBV7-2 and TRBJ2-7): GAGVSQSPSNKVTEKGKDVELRCDPISGHTALYWYRQSLGQGLEFLIYFQGNSAPDKSGLPSDRFSAERTGGSVSTLTIQRTQQEDSAVYLCASSAALGSAYEQYFGPGTRLTVT.

The chain has TRBV4-1 and TRBJ1-3, with D possibly TRBD1 on 6 matching bases. CDR3 length: 17 residues. Per the germline V gene, CDR1 is MGHRA and CDR2 is YSYEKL. V dropped 0 bases and J dropped 0 bases, with 12 bases sitting between them. CDR3 sequence (DNA): TGCGCCAGCAGCCAAGAAAAACGAGGGGGCTCTGGAAACACCATATATTTT. Encoded protein: CASSQEKRGGSGNTIYF.

The V gene is TRBV6-6, the J gene TRBJ1-3; D is undetermined. Germline CDR1 MNHNY, CDR2 SVGAGI (reference sequence). This CDR3 spans 13 amino acids. Trimming left V 10 bases short and J 1 base short, with 11 bases between. The CDR3 bases are TGTGCCACCCTGGAGGGTTCTGGAAACACCATATATTTT. It yields the protein CATLEGSGNTIYF.

The rearrangement links TRBV2 to TRBJ2-1; 8 bases match TRBD2. J gave up 5 bases and V 7 bases, and 7 bases lay outside the gene matches. Per the germline V gene, CDR1 is SNHLY and CDR2 is FYNNEI. This CDR3 contains 14 residues. The CDR3 reads CASKAGRGDNEQFF. CDR3 DNA sequence: TGTGCCAGCAAGGCCGGGAGGGGAGACAATGAGCAGTTCTTC.

The gene calls are TRBV6-5 and TRBJ2-1; 11 bases fit TRBD2. The V and J ends lost 5 bases and 6 bases, in that order; junction bases with no gene match: 6. This CDR3 has 15 residues. Germline loops: CDR1 MNHEY, CDR2 SVGAGI. The CDR3 is CASSLLAGAVNEQFF. The CDR3 bases are TGTGCCAGCAGTCTACTAGCGGGGGCAGTCAATGAGCAGTTCTTC.

J is TRBJ1-5 and V is TRBV19; D not certain. V lost 6 bases to trimming and J lost 7 bases, with 22 bases between them. This CDR3 contains 16 residues. Per the germline V gene, CDR1 is LNHDA and CDR2 is SQIVND (reference sequence). The CDR3 bases are TGTGCCAGTAGGGAAAGACCCGCAGCTAGAAAACAGCCCCAGCATTTT. Encoded protein: CASRERPAARKQPQHF.

This rearrangement joins TRBV5-1 to TRBJ2-1; 9 bases line up with TRBD2. Trimming took 0 bases from V and 9 from J; bases not matched to a gene: 7. The CDR3 contains 15 residues. Germline-derived CDR1 and CDR2 are SGHRS and YFSETQ. The CDR3: CASSLGHGTSSEQFF. The CDR3 DNA reads as TGCGCCAGCAGCTTGGGGCATGGGACTAGCTCTGAGCAGTTCTTC.

V is TRBV9 and J is TRBJ1-4; D is perhaps TRBD1 (6 bases). The ends were cut back, 7 bases at V and 3 bases at J, with 16 bases in the middle. This CDR3 is 15 amino acids long. CDR1 and CDR2 (germline): SGDLS, YYNGEE. The CDR3 region is CASRPSGAANEKLFF. The CDR3 DNA follows: TGTGCCAGCCGTCCGTCAGGGGCCGCTAATGAAAAACTGTTTTTT.

The chain uses TRBV2 and TRBJ2-7; 7 bases agree with TRBD1. Germline trimming cut 6 bases from V and 0 bases from J; bases unmatched to any gene: 2. This CDR3 comprises 13 residues. From germline, CDR1 is SNHLY and CDR2 FYNNEI. CDR3 sequence (DNA): TGTGCCAGCAGACACAGGGGCTCCTACGAGCAGTACTTC. Residues: CASRHRGSYEQYF.

The V and J genes are TRBV11-2 and TRBJ2-7, with D tentatively TRBD2 (6 bases). The CDR3 loop spans 12 amino acids. CDR1 and CDR2 (germline): SGHAT, FQNNGV. V shed 5 bases and J shed 6 bases, with 11 bases lying between them. The CDR3, as DNA: TGTGCCAGCAGCACGGAGGGGACCGAGCAGTACTTC. As protein: CASSTEGTEQYF.

The chain has TRBV7-6 and TRBJ1-1; a weak D match, TRBD1 (6 bases). The CDR3 is 14 amino acids. Trimming took off 1 base at V and 3 bases at J, with 9 bases between the two ends. Germline V CDR1 and CDR2: SGHVS, FNYEAQ. The CDR3: CASSLGRGYTEAFF. The DNA of the CDR3 is TGTGCCAGCAGCTTAGGTAGGGGGTACACTGAAGCTTTCTTT. Variable domain in full (rest from reference TRBV7-6 and TRBJ1-1): GAGVSQSPRYKVTKRGQDVALRCDPISGHVSLYWYRQALGQGPEFLTYFNYEAQQDKSGLPNDRFSAERPEGSISTLTIQRTEQRDSAMYRCASSLGRGYTEAFFGQGTRLTVV.